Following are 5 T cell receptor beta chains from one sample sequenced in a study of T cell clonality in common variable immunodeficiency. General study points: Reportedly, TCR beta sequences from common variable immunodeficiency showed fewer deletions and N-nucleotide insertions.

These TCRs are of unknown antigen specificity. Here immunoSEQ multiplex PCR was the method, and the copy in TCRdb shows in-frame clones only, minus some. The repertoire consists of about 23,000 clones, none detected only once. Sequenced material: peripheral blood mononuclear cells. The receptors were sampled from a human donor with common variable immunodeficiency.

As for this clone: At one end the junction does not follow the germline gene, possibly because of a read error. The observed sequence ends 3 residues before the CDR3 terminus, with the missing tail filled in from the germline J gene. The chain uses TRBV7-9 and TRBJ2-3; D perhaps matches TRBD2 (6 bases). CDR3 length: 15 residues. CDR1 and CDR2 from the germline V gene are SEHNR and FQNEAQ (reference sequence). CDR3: CAGSLNRRGTDTQYF. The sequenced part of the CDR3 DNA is TGTGCCGGCAGCTTGAATCGGAGGGGCACAGATACG.

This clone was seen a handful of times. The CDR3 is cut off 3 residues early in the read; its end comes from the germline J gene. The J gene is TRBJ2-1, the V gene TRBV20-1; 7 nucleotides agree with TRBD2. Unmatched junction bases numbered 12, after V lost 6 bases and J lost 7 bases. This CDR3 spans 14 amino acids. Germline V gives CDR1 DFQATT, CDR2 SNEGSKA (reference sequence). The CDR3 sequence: CSADPGGGRNEQFF. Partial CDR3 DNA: TGCAGTGCCGACCCAGGCGGGGGTCGGAATGAG.

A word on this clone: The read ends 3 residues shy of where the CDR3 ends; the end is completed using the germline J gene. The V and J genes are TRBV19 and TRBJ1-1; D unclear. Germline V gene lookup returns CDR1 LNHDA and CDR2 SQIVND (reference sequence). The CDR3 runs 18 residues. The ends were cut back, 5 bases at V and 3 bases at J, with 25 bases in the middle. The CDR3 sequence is CASSPHGLRTGWDTEAFF. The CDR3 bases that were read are TGTGCCAGTAGTCCTCACGGACTTCGCACTGGATGGGACACTGAA. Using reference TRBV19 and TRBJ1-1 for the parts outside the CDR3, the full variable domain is DGGITQSPKYLFRKEGQNVTLSCEQNLNHDAMYWYRQDPGQGLRLIYYSQIVNDFQKGDIAEGYSVSREKKESFPLTVTSAQKNPTAFYLCASSPHGLRTGWDTEAFFGQGTRLTVV.

CDR3 DNA (partial): TGCAGTGCTAGACCCAGGACATCCTACGAG. The encoded protein is CSARPRTSYE. The whole CDR3 reads CSARPRTSYEQYF. V is TRBV20-1 and J is TRBJ2-7; the D gene is possibly TRBD1 (5 bases). From the germline J gene comes the end of the CDR3, since the read stops 3 residues before it. The CDR3 loop spans 13 amino acids. The germline V gene has CDR1 DFQATT and CDR2 SNEGSKA (reference sequence). V lost 2 bases and J lost 1, with 9 bases in between.

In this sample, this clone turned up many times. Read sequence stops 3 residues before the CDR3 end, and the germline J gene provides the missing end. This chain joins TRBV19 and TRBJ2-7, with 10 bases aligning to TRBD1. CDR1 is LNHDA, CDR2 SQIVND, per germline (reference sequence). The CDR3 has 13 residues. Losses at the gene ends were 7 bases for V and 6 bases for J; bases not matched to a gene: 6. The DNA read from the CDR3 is TGTGCCAGTACCCCGACAGGGGGCGGCGAG. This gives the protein CASTPTGGGE. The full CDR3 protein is CASTPTGGGEQYF.